A single sample is the source of the 21 T cell receptor beta chains below, sequenced in a study of T cell repertoires in cytomegalovirus infection. Their cognate antigens are unknown. Each CDR3 protein gets one entry after TCRdb re-called the reads with MiXCR. The table has fewer than 850,000 distinct CDR3 sequences, almost 30% seen once. Source: cultured CD8+ T cells from PBMCs, taken from culture after CMV antigen stimulation. These receptors were obtained from a human donor in good health (CMV status not recorded). Some clones in this sample may be carry-over from other donors' samples.

The chain combines TRBV5-1 with TRBJ2-7; either TRBD1 or TRBD2 may supply D (6 bases each). The V and J ends lost 0 bases and 5 bases respectively, with 12 bases between them. Germline assignment: CDR1 SGHRS and CDR2 YFSETQ. The CDR3 extends over 14 amino acids. In nucleotides, the CDR3 is TGCGCCAGCAGCTTGGTTTCAGGGGAGGACGAGCAGTACGTC. Residues: CASSLVSGEDEQYV.

A few counts support this clonotype. The J gene is TRBJ1-2, the V gene TRBV12-3 or TRBV12-4, with D perhaps TRBD1 (6 bases). Trimming cost V 5 bases and J 6 bases, with 22 bases left between them. The CDR3 has 16 residues. The CDR3 sequence: CASSRGQAGGGDGYTF. CDR3 in DNA: TGTGCCAGCAGTCGAGGGCAGGCGGGGGGCGGGGATGGCTACACCTTC.

This clonotype was counted only a few times. Its ends do not fully match the called genes, so a read error is possible. The rearrangement joins TRBV7-7 to TRBJ2-5, with 8 positions matching TRBD2. CDR3 size: 15 residues. Germline CDR1 SSHAT, CDR2 FNYEAQ (reference sequence). The CDR3 coding sequence is TGTGCTAGCAGCCACGGGCGGGGGGTCCAAGAGACCCAGTACTTC. Protein: CASSHGRGVQETQYF.

The chain employs TRBV7-8 and TRBJ1-5; maybe TRBD1 (5 bases). V dropped 4 bases and J dropped 7 bases, with 20 bases sitting between them. Germline V gives CDR1 SGHVS, CDR2 FQNEAQ. The CDR3 is made up of 16 amino acids. The CDR3 region is CASSYYRSGARQPQHF. The CDR3, as DNA: TGTGCCAGCAGCTATTACAGATCTGGGGCTAGACAGCCCCAGCATTTT.

In its sample, this clonotype was seen many times. The chain couples TRBV6-6 to TRBJ2-7; 9 nucleotides align to TRBD2. This CDR3 comprises 21 residues. The J segment lost 9 bases and the V segment lost 4 bases, leaving 31 bases of the junction unmatched. Germline values: CDR1 MNHNY, CDR2 SVGAGI (reference sequence). The CDR3 sequence is CASSSSLLRVAGGAGLDGQYF. CDR3 bases: TGTGCCAGCAGTTCAAGCCTCCTCCGGGTGGCGGGGGGGGCTGGTCTGGACGGGCAGTACTTC.

At least ten counts were recorded for this clonotype. The rearrangement joins TRBV6-2 or TRBV6-3 to TRBJ2-5; D call uncertain. V shed 2 bases and J shed 2 bases, with 3 bases lying between them. The germline V gene encodes CDR1 MNHEY and CDR2 SVGEGT. The CDR3 covers 12 residues. This CDR3 is CASSYGQETQYF. For the CDR3, the DNA is TGTGCCAGCAGTTACGGGCAAGAGACCCAGTACTTC.

The CDR3 DNA is TGTGCCAGCAGCGTAGGAGCGGGGGGGAACAATGAGCAGTTCTTC. Its protein product is CASSVGAGGNNEQFF. This chain joins TRBV9 and TRBJ2-1; 10 bases match TRBD2. The CDR3 is made up of 15 amino acids. V shed 0 bases and J 5 bases; nucleotides not matched to a gene: 2. Germline V gene lookup returns CDR1 SGDLS and CDR2 YYNGEE.

This clonotype was recorded a few times. The chain is built from TRBV12-5 and TRBJ1-2; D gene uncertain. V was trimmed by 1 base and J by 4 bases, leaving 10 bases between them. Germline assignment: CDR1 LGHNT and CDR2 FRNRAP. CDR3 size: 14 residues. As DNA, the CDR3 is TGTGCTAGTGGTTTGGATAGGCGCGGCTATGGCTACACCTTC. Encoded protein: CASGLDRRGYGYTF.

The chain employs TRBV12-5 and TRBJ1-3, with 8 bases lining up with TRBD1. The ends lost 5 bases at V and 1 base at J; junction bases unmatched: 4. Looked up from germline, CDR1 is LGHNT and CDR2 is FRNRAP. The length of the CDR3 is 15 residues. The CDR3 loop is CASGGWTGSGNTIYF. CDR3 nucleotide sequence: TGTGCTAGTGGTGGATGGACAGGGTCTGGAAACACCATATATTTT.

The table lists this clonotype with a few counts. This sequence joins TRBV6-5 and TRBJ1-1, with D perhaps matching TRBD1 (5 bases). CDR3 length: 13 amino acids. The germline V gene encodes CDR1 MNHEY and CDR2 SVGAGI. V lost 2 bases and J lost 6, with 10 bases in between. CDR3 sequence: CASSYPGVAEAFF. CDR3 nucleotides: TGTGCCAGCAGTTACCCGGGGGTTGCTGAAGCTTTCTTT.

This clonotype was counted many times. The chain carries TRBV6-1 and TRBJ2-1; no reliable D call. The CDR3 totals 12 residues. V was clipped by 6 bases and J by 3 bases, with 6 bases between them. The germline gives CDR1 MNHNS, CDR2 SASEGT. The CDR3 region is CASRTYYNEQFF. The CDR3 DNA is TGTGCCAGCAGGACGTACTACAATGAGCAGTTCTTC.

The rearrangement uses TRBV12-5 and TRBJ1-5; perhaps TRBD1 as D (6 bases). CDR3 size: 15 residues. Trimming stripped 1 base from V and 3 bases from J, with 10 bases between. CDR1 is LGHNT and CDR2 is FRNRAP in the germline V gene. This CDR3 reads CASGLARQDNQPQHF. The CDR3 coding sequence is TGTGCTAGTGGTTTGGCCCGACAGGACAATCAGCCCCAGCATTTT.

J is TRBJ1-4 and V is TRBV27, with TRBD1 matching 9 bases. This CDR3 has 17 amino acids. Germline lookup yields CDR1 MNHEY and CDR2 SMNVEV (reference sequence). The V gene end was trimmed by 6 bases and the J gene end by 8 bases; junction bases not matched to a gene: 16. The DNA for the CDR3 is TGTGCCAGCAGCCCTTTTTTTGGGGACAGGGCGGGAGAAAAACTGTTTTTT. Its translation: CASSPFFGDRAGEKLFF.

This clonotype was detected only a few times. The chain joins TRBV6-1 to TRBJ2-3; the D is unclear. Trimming pared 5 bases from V and 0 bases from J, leaving 15 bases between. The CDR3 totals 16 residues. Germline CDR1 MNHNS, CDR2 SASEGT. In nucleotides, the CDR3 is TGTGCCAGCAGTTACCCACTGGATCCGAGCACAGATACGCAGTATTTT. Translating gives CASSYPLDPSTDTQYF.

The chain uses TRBV10-3 and TRBJ2-3; TRBD2 matches 13 bases. The CDR3 runs 18 residues. Germline V gene sequence: CDR1 ENHRY, CDR2 SYGVKD. The junction had 15 bases not matched to a gene; V was cut back by 8 bases and J by 4 bases. The CDR3 is CAILSPATSGGAADTQYF. As DNA, the CDR3 is TGTGCCATCTTATCCCCAGCTACTAGCGGGGGGGCTGCAGATACGCAGTATTTT.

This clonotype has just a few counts. The chain carries TRBV20-1 and TRBJ1-2; no firm D call. V was clipped by 0 bases and J by 6 bases, with 5 bases between them. From germline, CDR1 is DFQATT and CDR2 SNEGSKA (reference sequence). The CDR3 sequence is 11 residues long. The DNA of the CDR3 is TGCAGTGCTAGAGATCTCGATGGCTACACCTTC. The encoded protein is CSARDLDGYTF.

This chain links TRBV12-3 or TRBV12-4 with TRBJ2-7; 10 bases are a match to TRBD1. J gave up 1 base and V 1 base, and 10 bases lay outside the gene matches. The CDR3 extends over 18 amino acids. The CDR3 spells CASSLGRRDRGISYEQYF. The CDR3 nucleotides are TGTGCCAGCAGTTTAGGACGACGGGACAGGGGAATTTCCTACGAGCAGTACTTC.

The chain uses TRBV19 and TRBJ1-5, with 8 nucleotides matching TRBD1. The CDR3 length is 13 residues. Germline values: CDR1 LNHDA, CDR2 SQIVND (reference sequence). J lost 6 bases, V lost 5 bases, and 3 bases had no gene match. This CDR3 reads CASSGQGSQPQHF. The DNA of the CDR3 is TGTGCCAGTAGTGGACAGGGAAGTCAGCCCCAGCATTTT.

This clonotype was seen only a few times. The gene calls are TRBV11-3 and TRBJ2-6; 7 positions agree with TRBD1. CDR1 is SGHNT and CDR2 is YENEEA in the germline V gene. The CDR3 loop spans 15 amino acids. Trimming removed 5 bases from V and 2 bases from J; junction bases left unmatched: 3. The CDR3 DNA is TGTGCCAGCAGCCCCGGGACAGCTGGGGCCAACGTCCTGACTTTC. Protein sequence: CASSPGTAGANVLTF.

The V gene is TRBV2, the J gene TRBJ2-1; D gene ambiguous. CDR1 SNHLY and CDR2 FYNNEI come from the germline V gene. The V end lost 3 bases, the J end lost 5 bases, and 8 bases lay between the germline ends. This CDR3 has 13 amino acids. CDR3 nucleotide sequence: TGTGCCAGCAGTGATGGGATCAACAATGAGCAGTTCTTC. It encodes CASSDGINNEQFF.

This chain links TRBV27 with TRBJ1-1, with 7 bases aligning to TRBD1. The trim removed 5 bases at V and 0 bases at J, leaving 6 bases unmatched. Per germline, CDR1 MNHEY and CDR2 SMNVEV (reference sequence). CDR3 length equals 15 residues. CDR3: CASSGLRGLNTEAFF. The CDR3 bases are TGTGCCAGCAGTGGCTTGAGGGGGCTGAACACTGAAGCTTTCTTT.